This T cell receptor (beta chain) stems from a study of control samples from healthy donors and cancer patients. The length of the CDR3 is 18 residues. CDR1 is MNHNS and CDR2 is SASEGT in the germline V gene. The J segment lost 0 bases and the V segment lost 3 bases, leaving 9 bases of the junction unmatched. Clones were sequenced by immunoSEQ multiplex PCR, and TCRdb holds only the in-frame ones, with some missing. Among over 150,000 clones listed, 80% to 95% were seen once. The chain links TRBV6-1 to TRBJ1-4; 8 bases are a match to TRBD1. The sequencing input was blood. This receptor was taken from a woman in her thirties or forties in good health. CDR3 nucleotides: TGTGCCAGCAGTGAGGAACAGGGGGGAACAGCAACTAATGAAAAACTGTTTTTT. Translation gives CASSEEQGGTATNEKLFF.